Presented here are 21 T cell receptor beta chains from one specimen sequenced in a study of T cells in women clearing cervical HPV infection. The data were produced by immunoSEQ multiplex PCR, yet TCRdb's version contains in-frame clones alone and is incomplete. The ten top clones account for about 15%, within a sample of around 19,000 clones. Sequences were obtained from blood buffy coat. The source of these receptors is a woman aged 18-70 years with a cervical HPV16 infection that either progressed to CIN3+ or cleared (not recorded which).

A remark on this clone: The DNA ends 3 residues before the CDR3 does, and the rest of the CDR3 is filled in from the germline J gene. The genes are TRBV6-2 or TRBV6-3 and TRBJ1-5, with D possibly being TRBD1 (6 bases). This CDR3 has 12 residues. V gave up 8 bases and J gave up 5 bases, with 10 bases separating them. Germline values: CDR1 MNHEY, CDR2 SVGEGT. The CDR3 loop reads CASRDTYQPQHF. CDR3 DNA, as far as it was read: TGTGCCAGCCGGGACACCTATCAGCCC.

Details on this clone: The CDR3 extends 3 residues past the end of the read, so its final part is completed from the germline J gene. The chain employs TRBV30 and TRBJ1-5; no reliable D call. Trimming stripped 0 bases from V and 1 base from J, with 4 bases between. The CDR3 spans 13 residues. The germline CDR1 and CDR2 sequences are GTSNPN and SVGIG (reference sequence). CDR3 DNA (partial): TGTGCCTGGAGTGTACAGAGCAATCAGCCC. Its protein product is CAWSVQSNQP. Given in full, the CDR3 is CAWSVQSNQPQHF.

Regarding this clone: From the germline J gene comes the end of the CDR3, since the read stops 3 residues before it. The V and J genes are TRBV19 and TRBJ1-2; D might be TRBD1 (6 bases). The germline gives CDR1 LNHDA, CDR2 SQIVND (reference sequence). The CDR3 length is 14 residues. Trimming shortened V by 7 bases and J by 4 bases, and 16 bases separated the two germline ends. The covered CDR3 bases are TGTGCCAGTAAGACAGGCGGACAGATCTATGGC. Encoded protein: CASKTGGQIYG. In full, the CDR3 reads CASKTGGQIYGYTF.

Regarding this clone: The read stops 3 residues short of the end of the CDR3; the missing end is completed from the germline J gene. This sequence joins TRBV5-4 and TRBJ1-2; D perhaps matches TRBD1 (6 bases). Per the germline V gene, CDR1 is SGHNT and CDR2 is YYREEE (reference sequence). V lost 4 bases and J lost 7, with 20 bases in between. This CDR3 region has 15 residues. CDR3: CASSLRYRELGGYTF. The DNA read from the CDR3 is TGTGCCAGCAGCCTACGCTACAGGGAGTTGGGTGGC.

Notes on this clone: The read halts 3 residues ahead of the CDR3 end, with the missing end drawn from the germline J gene. The rearrangement uses TRBV6-1 and TRBJ2-1; 7 positions match TRBD1. Trimming removed 0 bases from V and 3 bases from J; junction bases left unmatched: 8. There are 17 residues in the CDR3. In germline, CDR1 is MNHNS, CDR2 SASEGT. The CDR3 bases that were read are TGTGCCAGCAGTGAAGCAGTGACAGGGTTCGTCTACAATGAG. Translation: CASSEAVTGFVYNE. The complete CDR3 reads CASSEAVTGFVYNEQFF.

As regards this clone: The read stops 3 residues short of the end of the CDR3; the missing end is completed from the germline J gene. This chain uses TRBV7-2 with TRBJ2-3; a weak D match, TRBD1 (6 bases). The germline gives CDR1 SGHTA, CDR2 FQGNSA. The CDR3 spans 15 residues. The covered CDR3 bases are TGTGCCAGCAGCCCAGGGACGCACCCAGGGGAGACG. Amino acids: CASSPGTHPGET. From start to end, the CDR3 is CASSPGTHPGETQYF.

With regard to this clone: The read stops 3 residues short of the end of the CDR3; the missing end is completed from the germline J gene. Other nucleotide sequences from this sample produce the same CDR3. This chain joins TRBV7-2 and TRBJ1-6, with a weak D call TRBD1 (5 bases). The V end was cut by 6 bases, the J end by 4 bases, with 10 bases between. Germline V CDR1 and CDR2: SGHTA, FQGNSA. CDR3 length: 14 residues. CDR3: CASSLGAYNSPLHF. The CDR3 DNA, read in part, is TGTGCCAGCAGTCTAGGGGCGTATAATTCACCC.

Points on this clone: The read gets to within 3 residues of the CDR3 end, and the germline J gene fills in the rest. This sequence joins TRBV2 and TRBJ1-4; weak D call: TRBD1 (5 bases). The V end was cut by 8 bases, the J end by 8 bases, with 15 bases between. The germline CDR1 and CDR2 sequences are SNHLY and FYNNEI. The CDR3 totals 13 residues. The CDR3 loop reads CASWGHDLEKLFF. The CDR3 bases that were read are TGTGCCAGCTGGGGCCACGATTTGGAAAAA. Variable domain in full (rest from reference TRBV2 and TRBJ1-4): EPEVTQTPSHQVTQMGQEVILRCVPISNHLYFYWYRQILGQKVEFLVSFYNNEISEKSEIFDDQFSVERPDGSNFTLKIRSTKLEDSAMYFCASWGHDLEKLFFGSGTQLSVL.

About this clone itself: The read terminates 3 residues ahead of where the CDR3 ends, so the germline J gene completes it. The V gene is TRBV7-6, the J gene TRBJ1-2, with D perhaps TRBD1 (6 bases). This CDR3 is built from 13 residues. The germline V gene encodes CDR1 SGHVS and CDR2 FNYEAQ. This CDR3 is CASSSYLGQGYTF. The DNA read from the CDR3 is TGTGCCAGCAGCTCGTACCTCGGACAGGGC.

The CDR3: CAISEPDREKDQETQYF. The CDR3 DNA, read in part, is TGTGCCATCAGTGAGCCCGACAGGGAGAAGGACCAAGAGACC. The V and J genes are TRBV10-3 and TRBJ2-5, with 7 positions matching TRBD1. The CDR3 is cut off 3 residues early in the read; its end comes from the germline J gene. This CDR3 comprises 17 residues. From germline, CDR1 is ENHRY and CDR2 SYGVKD. The trim removed 2 bases at V and 0 bases at J, leaving 9 bases unmatched.

A remark on this clone: The read ends 3 residues before the CDR3 terminus; that terminus is restored from the germline J gene. The chain links TRBV7-9 to TRBJ2-5; TRBD1 aligns across 7 bases. Germline CDR1 SEHNR, CDR2 FQNEAQ (reference sequence). The CDR3 consists of 13 residues. V was pared by 8 bases and J by 2 bases, with 5 bases of the junction left unmatched. The CDR3 bases that were read are TGTGCCAGCGGCCCGGGACAGCAAGAGACC. This codes for CASGPGQQET. The full CDR3 is CASGPGQQETQYF.

Of note for this clone: The read stops 3 residues short of the end of the CDR3; the missing end is completed from the germline J gene. The chain couples TRBV18 to TRBJ2-1; perhaps TRBD2 as D (5 bases). Germline assignment: CDR1 KGHSH and CDR2 LQKENI. V lost 1 base, J lost 6 bases, and 13 bases lay in between. The CDR3 covers 15 residues. CDR3 sequence reads: CASSPRPSSGNEQFF. The DNA read from the CDR3 is TGTGCCAGCTCACCACGACCTAGCAGTGGCAATGAG.

About this clone: The CDR3 end is not reached by the read, which stops 3 residues before it; the germline J gene fills it in. The chain is built from TRBV19 and TRBJ2-5, with D perhaps TRBD1 (7 bases). Germline V lookup: CDR1 LNHDA, CDR2 SQIVND (reference sequence). The V end was cut by 5 bases, the J end by 5 bases, with 15 bases between. The CDR3 consists of 14 residues. The CDR3 DNA, read in part, is TGTGCCAGTAGTGTCTCACAGGGGAGGGAGACC. Translating gives CASSVSQGRET. The full-length CDR3 reads as CASSVSQGRETQYF.

Note on this clone: Sequencing ends 3 residues short of the CDR3 end; the germline J gene provides the rest. The chain combines TRBV11-2 with TRBJ2-3, with unresolved D. In germline, CDR1 is SGHAT, CDR2 FQNNGV. This CDR3 comprises 13 residues. This CDR3 is CASSPAYQETQYF. The part of the CDR3 DNA that was read is TGTGCCAGCAGCCCAGCGTACCAAGAGACG.

Of note for this clone: The read stops 3 residues short of the end of the CDR3; the missing end is completed from the germline J gene. The rearrangement uses TRBV5-1 and TRBJ2-2, with 8 positions matching TRBD2. The length of the CDR3 is 18 residues. V shed 0 bases, J shed 4 bases, and the junction held 11 bases outside the gene matches. Germline loops: CDR1 SGHRS, CDR2 YFSETQ. The CDR3 here is CASSLAGGGRAGTGELFF. The DNA read from the CDR3 is TGCGCCAGCAGCTTGGCCGGCGGGGGGCGAGCGGGCACCGGGGAG.

As for this clone: The CDR3 extends 3 residues past the end of the read, so its final part is completed from the germline J gene. The chain is built from TRBV7-3 and TRBJ2-5, with 9 bases that match TRBD2. J gave up 4 bases and V 5 bases, and 5 bases lay outside the gene matches. Germline CDR1 SGHTA, CDR2 FQGTGA. The CDR3 sequence is 14 residues long. The CDR3 loop reads CASSVSGGPETQYF. The sequenced CDR3 bases are TGTGCCAGCAGCGTAAGCGGGGGGCCAGAGACC.

As concerns this clone: The read ends 3 residues early relative to the CDR3; the germline J gene fills the gap. The V and J genes are TRBV20-1 and TRBJ2-1; the D gene is possibly TRBD1 (8 bases). Germline loops: CDR1 DFQATT, CDR2 SNEGSKA (reference sequence). Trimming stripped 6 bases from V and 2 bases from J, with 26 bases between. The CDR3 sequence is 18 residues long. CDR3: CSAGGRQGILGPYNEQFF. CDR3 DNA (partial): TGCAGTGCCGGGGGGAGACAGGGGATTTTGGGGCCCTACAATGAG.

A word on this clone: The sequenced fragment ends 3 residues before the CDR3 boundary, so the rest is inferred from the germline J gene. The chain joins TRBV20-1 to TRBJ1-6; TRBD1 might be the D (5 bases). Germline lookup yields CDR1 DFQATT and CDR2 SNEGSKA (reference sequence). This CDR3 is 14 amino acids long. Trimming shortened V by 3 bases and J by 6 bases, and 12 bases separated the two germline ends. CDR3 DNA, as far as it was read: TGCAGTGCTAGTCCAGGGTTAATTAATTCACCC. This encodes CSASPGLINSP. The full CDR3 is CSASPGLINSPLHF.

Remarks on this clone: At one end the junction does not follow the germline gene, possibly because of a read error. Coverage ceases 3 residues before the CDR3 finishes, and the germline J gene fills in the end. V and J are TRBV7-7 and TRBJ2-3; 8 positions match TRBD1. CDR1 is SSHAT, CDR2 FNYEAQ, per germline (reference sequence). This CDR3 has 13 residues. The CDR3 DNA, read in part, is TGTGCTAGCATCGACAGGGGCACGAGGCCG. The encoded protein is CASIDRGTRP. Given in full, the CDR3 is CASIDRGTRPQYF.

Turning to this clone: The read comes to an end 3 residues before the CDR3 does, leaving the germline J gene to fill in the end. The rearrangement uses TRBV5-1 and TRBJ2-5; D tentatively fits TRBD1 or TRBD2 (5 bases each). This CDR3 spans 13 amino acids. The germline gives CDR1 SGHRS, CDR2 YFSETQ. Trimming removed 5 bases from V and 4 bases from J, with 12 bases in between. The CDR3 region is CASRTPGRETQYF. Incomplete CDR3 DNA: TGCGCCAGCAGGACCCCAGGGAGAGAGACC.

Notes on this clone: The read terminates 3 residues before the CDR3 end, so the remaining end is supplied by the germline J gene. The rearrangement uses TRBV28 and TRBJ2-7; D could derive from TRBD1 or TRBD2 (6 bases each). CDR1 and CDR2 (germline): MDHEN, SYDVKM. The length of the CDR3 is 14 residues. V lost 6 bases to trimming and J lost 2 bases, with 14 bases between them. The chain's CDR3 is CASREGHTPYEQYF. The CDR3 DNA, read in part, is TGTGCCAGCAGGGAGGGACACACTCCCTACGAG.